A selection of T cell receptor beta chains follows, all from one sample in a study of T-cell memory formation after mild COVID-19. TCRdb itself ran the 5' RACE reads through MiXCR, one entry per CDR3 protein. The profile covers approximately 440,000 distinct CDR3 sequences, with around 20% appearing a single time and around 8.4% taken by the ten largest. The sample consisted of PBMCs or a T cell subset sorted from them (not recorded which). The receptors shown here come from an adult woman who had mild COVID-19 (a few samples of this study predate the infection). Cell type and time point are not known. Each CDR3 is given with its conserved first and last residue. A D gene is named only where the DNA matches it firmly. Some rows have no size entry. The others give once, few or many, or a class for an expanded clone.

clone_size: few; v_call: TRBV27; j_call: TRBJ2-1; d_call: NA; cdr3_aa: CATRGGREQFF; cdr3_nt: TGTGCCACTAGGGGAGGACGTGAGCAGTTCTTC
clone_size: NA; v_call: TRBV7-9; j_call: TRBJ1-1; d_call: TRBD1; cdr3_aa: CASSPTGASEAFF; cdr3_nt: TGTGCCAGCAGCCCAACAGGGGCGAGTGAAGCTTTCTTT
clone_size: many; v_call: TRBV6-6; j_call: TRBJ2-7; d_call: TRBD1; cdr3_aa: CASTGRQGLMYEQYF; cdr3_nt: TGTGCCAGCACAGGACGACAGGGGCTTATGTACGAGCAGTACTTC
clone_size: NA; v_call: TRBV12-3/TRBV12-4; j_call: TRBJ2-1; d_call: TRBD2; cdr3_aa: CASSIAGKQFF; cdr3_nt: TGTGCCAGCAGCATAGCGGGGAAGCAGTTCTTC
clone_size: few; v_call: TRBV20-1; j_call: TRBJ2-7; d_call: TRBD2; cdr3_aa: CSARRWREASYEQYF; cdr3_nt: TGCAGTGCTAGAAGATGGCGGGAGGCCTCCTACGAGCAGTACTTC
clone_size: NA; v_call: TRBV4-1; j_call: TRBJ2-7; d_call: TRBD1; cdr3_aa: CASSPATGERYEQYF; cdr3_nt: TGCGCCAGCAGCCCAGCGACAGGGGAAAGGTACGAGCAGTACTTC
clone_size: NA; v_call: TRBV24-1; j_call: TRBJ2-1; d_call: NA; cdr3_aa: CATSPYSANNEQFF; cdr3_nt: TGTGCCACCAGCCCTTACTCCGCTAACAATGAGCAGTTCTTC
clone_size: NA; v_call: TRBV5-1; j_call: TRBJ1-2; d_call: NA; cdr3_aa: CASSSHSGPPGDGYTF; cdr3_nt: TGCGCCAGCAGCTCGCACTCGGGACCGCCAGGGGATGGCTACACCTTC
clone_size: few; v_call: TRBV7-9; j_call: TRBJ1-2; d_call: NA; cdr3_aa: CASSLPQGLTGLYGYTF; cdr3_nt: TGTGCCAGCAGCTTACCGCAAGGCCTGACAGGCCTCTATGGCTACACCTTC
clone_size: NA; v_call: TRBV20-1; j_call: TRBJ1-1; d_call: TRBD1; cdr3_aa: CSARDLTGSAEAFF; cdr3_nt: TGCAGTGCTAGAGACCTGACAGGGTCGGCTGAAGCTTTCTTT
clone_size: NA; v_call: TRBV20-1; j_call: TRBJ1-4; d_call: TRBD1; cdr3_aa: CSVSGRGTGGEKLFF; cdr3_nt: TGCAGTGTTTCAGGACGCGGGACAGGGGGTGAAAAACTGTTTTTT
clone_size: few; v_call: TRBV20-1; j_call: TRBJ1-4; d_call: NA; cdr3_aa: CSAREAGRVEKLFF; cdr3_nt: TGCAGTGCTAGAGAGGCGGGGCGGGTTGAAAAACTGTTTTTT
clone_size: NA; v_call: TRBV28; j_call: TRBJ2-7; d_call: TRBD2; cdr3_aa: CASSLFTSGRGYEQYF; cdr3_nt: TGTGCCAGCAGTTTATTCACAAGCGGGAGAGGCTACGAGCAGTACTTC
clone_size: few; v_call: TRBV5-1; j_call: TRBJ1-2; d_call: TRBD1; cdr3_aa: CASSLVGTGFDYGYTF; cdr3_nt: TGCGCCAGCAGCTTGGTGGGGACAGGGTTCGACTATGGCTACACCTTC
clone_size: few; v_call: TRBV4-3; j_call: TRBJ2-7; d_call: NA; cdr3_aa: CASSQGHREYEQYF; cdr3_nt: TGCGCCAGCAGCCAAGGTCACAGGGAATACGAGCAGTACTTC
clone_size: few; v_call: TRBV29-1; j_call: TRBJ1-1; d_call: NA; cdr3_aa: CSVDGAVHTEAFF; cdr3_nt: TGCAGCGTTGACGGGGCAGTCCACACTGAAGCTTTCTTT
clone_size: NA; v_call: TRBV9; j_call: TRBJ2-3; d_call: NA; cdr3_aa: CASSVQISPLDTQYF; cdr3_nt: TGTGCCAGCAGCGTCCAGATAAGCCCTCTCGATACGCAGTATTTT
clone_size: few; v_call: TRBV2; j_call: TRBJ2-5; d_call: NA; cdr3_aa: CASKAATQYF; cdr3_nt: TGTGCCAGCAAAGCGGCGACCCAGTACTTC
clone_size: many; v_call: TRBV12-3/TRBV12-4; j_call: TRBJ2-7; d_call: TRBD1; cdr3_aa: CASSLGGQGYEQYF; cdr3_nt: TGTGCCAGCAGTTTAGGAGGACAGGGCTACGAGCAGTACTTC
clone_size: few; v_call: TRBV19; j_call: TRBJ2-1; d_call: NA; cdr3_aa: CASSTPVSPYNEQFF; cdr3_nt: TGTGCCAGTAGCACTCCGGTTTCCCCCTACAATGAGCAGTTCTTC
clone_size: NA; v_call: TRBV3-1; j_call: TRBJ2-2; d_call: NA; cdr3_aa: CASSHDSLRTGELFF; cdr3_nt: TGTGCCAGCAGCCATGACTCCCTCCGGACCGGGGAGCTGTTTTTT
clone_size: NA; v_call: TRBV7-9; j_call: TRBJ2-5; d_call: TRBD2; cdr3_aa: CASSQLAGDQETQYF; cdr3_nt: TGTGCCAGCAGCCAACTAGCGGGAGACCAAGAGACCCAGTACTTC
clone_size: few; v_call: TRBV6-5; j_call: TRBJ2-5; d_call: NA; cdr3_aa: CASSYSSASFETQYF; cdr3_nt: TGTGCCAGCAGTTACTCGTCTGCGAGTTTTGAGACCCAGTACTTC
clone_size: few; v_call: TRBV9; j_call: TRBJ1-6; d_call: NA; cdr3_aa: CASSELERGNSPLHF; cdr3_nt: TGTGCCAGCAGCGAGCTTGAGAGGGGGAATTCACCCCTCCACTTT
clone_size: few; v_call: TRBV5-1; j_call: TRBJ2-3; d_call: TRBD2; cdr3_aa: CASSVGLAGASTDTQYF; cdr3_nt: TGCGCCAGCAGCGTGGGACTAGCGGGGGCGAGCACAGATACGCAGTATTTT
clone_size: few; v_call: TRBV24-1; j_call: TRBJ2-1; d_call: TRBD2; cdr3_aa: CATRASGYNEQFF; cdr3_nt: TGTGCCACCAGAGCTAGCGGGTACAATGAGCAGTTCTTC
clone_size: NA; v_call: TRBV7-8; j_call: TRBJ1-4; d_call: TRBD1; cdr3_aa: CASSFRDRGDREEEKLFF; cdr3_nt: TGTGCCAGCAGCTTCCGGGACAGGGGCGATCGTGAGGAGGAAAAACTGTTTTTT
clone_size: few; v_call: TRBV5-5; j_call: TRBJ2-1; d_call: TRBD1; cdr3_aa: CASSLPQGVREQFF; cdr3_nt: TGTGCCAGCAGCTTGCCTCAGGGGGTTCGTGAGCAGTTCTTC
clone_size: many; v_call: TRBV4-2; j_call: TRBJ2-2; d_call: NA; cdr3_aa: CASSQRSQPTPGELFF; cdr3_nt: TGTGCCAGCAGCCAAAGGTCACAGCCAACCCCCGGGGAGCTGTTTTTT
clone_size: few; v_call: TRBV6-6; j_call: TRBJ2-7; d_call: NA; cdr3_aa: CASSYAPRGTYEQYF; cdr3_nt: TGTGCCAGCAGTTACGCCCCACGCGGGACTTACGAGCAGTACTTC
clone_size: NA; v_call: TRBV12-3/TRBV12-4; j_call: TRBJ2-1; d_call: NA; cdr3_aa: CASSANEQFF; cdr3_nt: TGTGCCAGCAGCGCTAATGAGCAGTTCTTC
clone_size: few; v_call: TRBV20-1; j_call: TRBJ2-7; d_call: NA; cdr3_aa: CSVNGASYEQYF; cdr3_nt: TGCAGTGTAAACGGAGCCTCCTACGAGCAGTACTTC
clone_size: many; v_call: TRBV29-1; j_call: TRBJ2-3; d_call: NA; cdr3_aa: CSVEVRPSPRDTQYF; cdr3_nt: TGCAGCGTTGAGGTGCGGCCGAGCCCTAGGGATACGCAGTATTTT
clone_size: NA; v_call: TRBV18; j_call: TRBJ2-7; d_call: TRBD1; cdr3_aa: CASSQDRDREQYF; cdr3_nt: TGTGCCAGCTCACAGGACAGGGACCGCGAGCAGTACTTC
clone_size: NA; v_call: TRBV5-6; j_call: TRBJ2-3; d_call: TRBD2; cdr3_aa: CASSYPLAGADTQYF; cdr3_nt: TGTGCCAGCAGCTACCCACTAGCGGGGGCAGATACGCAGTATTTT
clone_size: many; v_call: TRBV30; j_call: TRBJ1-1; d_call: NA; cdr3_aa: CAWSPGLNTEAFF; cdr3_nt: TGTGCCTGGAGTCCGGGATTGAACACTGAAGCTTTCTTT
clone_size: NA; v_call: TRBV20-1; j_call: TRBJ1-5; d_call: NA; cdr3_aa: CSARDGAAGRNQPQHF; cdr3_nt: TGCAGTGCTAGAGATGGGGCGGCAGGGCGCAATCAGCCCCAGCATTTT
clone_size: NA; v_call: TRBV14; j_call: TRBJ1-2; d_call: NA; cdr3_aa: CASSPHPNSYGYTF; cdr3_nt: TGTGCCAGCAGCCCCCACCCCAACAGCTACGGCTACACCTTC
clone_size: few; v_call: TRBV6-6; j_call: TRBJ1-6; d_call: NA; cdr3_aa: CASSTPDRHQNSPLHF; cdr3_nt: TGTGCCAGCAGTACCCCCGACAGGCACCAAAATTCACCCCTCCACTTT
clone_size: NA; v_call: TRBV12-3/TRBV12-4; j_call: TRBJ2-7; d_call: TRBD1; cdr3_aa: CASSPRDRGSSYEQYF; cdr3_nt: TGTGCCAGCAGTCCACGGGACAGGGGATCCTCCTACGAGCAGTACTTC
clone_size: NA; v_call: TRBV24-1; j_call: TRBJ2-1; d_call: TRBD2; cdr3_aa: CATSDLTSGKWGEQFF; cdr3_nt: TGTGCCACCAGTGATTTGACCAGCGGGAAATGGGGTGAGCAGTTCTTC
clone_size: few; v_call: TRBV12-3/TRBV12-4; j_call: TRBJ2-1; d_call: NA; cdr3_aa: CASSLQRLGANEQFF; cdr3_nt: TGTGCCAGCAGTTTACAGAGACTAGGGGCCAATGAGCAGTTCTTC
clone_size: NA; v_call: TRBV4-3; j_call: TRBJ2-1; d_call: NA; cdr3_aa: CASSQDLASINEQFF; cdr3_nt: TGCGCCAGCAGCCAAGATCTGGCTAGTATCAATGAGCAGTTCTTC
clone_size: NA; v_call: TRBV18; j_call: TRBJ2-5; d_call: NA; cdr3_aa: CASSPLAAQETQYF; cdr3_nt: TGTGCCAGCTCACCATTGGCCGCCCAAGAGACCCAGTACTTC
clone_size: NA; v_call: TRBV20-1; j_call: TRBJ2-3; d_call: NA; cdr3_aa: CSARDGRYTDTQYF; cdr3_nt: TGCAGTGCTAGGGACGGACGTTACACAGATACGCAGTATTTT
clone_size: NA; v_call: TRBV12-3/TRBV12-4; j_call: TRBJ1-2; d_call: NA; cdr3_aa: CASSLVRVDGYTF; cdr3_nt: TGTGCCAGCAGTTTGGTCAGGGTAGATGGCTACACCTTC
clone_size: few; v_call: TRBV7-2; j_call: TRBJ2-2; d_call: NA; cdr3_aa: CASSPSRSTGELFF; cdr3_nt: TGTGCCAGCAGCCCTAGTAGGTCTACCGGGGAGCTGTTTTTT
clone_size: few; v_call: TRBV5-5; j_call: TRBJ2-5; d_call: NA; cdr3_aa: CASTEDEQETQYF; cdr3_nt: TGTGCCAGCACCGAGGACGAGCAAGAGACCCAGTACTTC
clone_size: few; v_call: TRBV7-3; j_call: TRBJ2-7; d_call: TRBD2; cdr3_aa: CASSPGRGDLEQYF; cdr3_nt: TGTGCCAGCAGCCCTGGGCGGGGGGATCTTGAGCAGTACTTC
clone_size: NA; v_call: TRBV7-2; j_call: TRBJ1-1; d_call: TRBD1; cdr3_aa: CASSPDGTGYTEAFF; cdr3_nt: TGTGCCAGCAGCCCTGACGGGACAGGGTACACTGAAGCTTTCTTT
clone_size: many; v_call: TRBV28; j_call: TRBJ1-5; d_call: NA; cdr3_aa: CASSLFRGTGNQPQHF; cdr3_nt: TGTGCCAGCAGTTTATTCCGGGGAACGGGCAATCAGCCCCAGCATTTT
clone_size: NA; v_call: TRBV14; j_call: TRBJ2-7; d_call: TRBD1; cdr3_aa: CASSFPGQGSEQYF; cdr3_nt: TGTGCCAGCAGCTTCCCGGGACAGGGGTCCGAGCAGTACTTC
clone_size: NA; v_call: TRBV5-1; j_call: TRBJ2-1; d_call: TRBD1; cdr3_aa: CASRGQGAEQFF; cdr3_nt: TGCGCCAGCAGAGGGCAGGGGGCTGAGCAGTTCTTC
clone_size: few; v_call: TRBV5-1; j_call: TRBJ2-4; d_call: NA; cdr3_aa: CASSLVGTRAKNIQYF; cdr3_nt: TGCGCCAGCAGCTTGGTGGGGACGCGAGCCAAAAACATTCAGTACTTC
clone_size: few; v_call: TRBV11-3; j_call: TRBJ1-2; d_call: NA; cdr3_aa: CASSLDPDNYGYTF; cdr3_nt: TGTGCCAGCAGCTTAGATCCTGATAACTATGGCTACACCTTC
clone_size: NA; v_call: TRBV10-3; j_call: TRBJ2-5; d_call: TRBD2; cdr3_aa: CAIGLADSGTQYF; cdr3_nt: TGTGCCATAGGACTAGCGGACAGCGGGACCCAGTACTTC
clone_size: once; v_call: TRBV2; j_call: TRBJ2-3; d_call: TRBD1; cdr3_aa: CASGAGGSSTDTQYF; cdr3_nt: TGTGCCAGCGGGGCAGGGGGCAGTTCCACAGATACGCAGTATTTT
clone_size: NA; v_call: TRBV7-2; j_call: TRBJ2-7; d_call: NA; cdr3_aa: CASSGRGRWGAYEQYF; cdr3_nt: TGTGCCAGCAGCGGCCGCGGTCGGTGGGGGGCCTACGAGCAGTACTTC
clone_size: few; v_call: TRBV9; j_call: TRBJ1-1; d_call: NA; cdr3_aa: CASSVEDSSEAFF; cdr3_nt: TGTGCCAGCAGCGTAGAAGATTCCAGTGAAGCTTTCTTT